One sample yielded the 12 T cell receptor beta chains listed below, sequenced in a study of identical twins. TCRdb used MiXCR to reprocess the 5' RACE reads, holding one entry per CDR3 protein. This sample has 450,000 or so distinct CDR3 sequences, with roughly an eighth found just once. Separately, the same data were catalogued under a study of yellow fever vaccine responses in identical twins.

Sequenced material: CD4+ T cells sorted from blood. These receptor sequences come from a woman between 18 and 29 years old in good health.

This clonotype was seen only a few times. V and J are TRBV18 and TRBJ2-3; 15 bases line up with TRBD2. This CDR3 is 17 amino acids long. Trimming took 3 bases from V and 5 from J; bases not matched to a gene: 6. CDR1 is KGHSH and CDR2 is LQKENI in the germline V gene. CDR3 loop: CASSPLGLAGGQDTQYF. The DNA for the CDR3 is TGTGCCAGCTCACCGCTTGGACTAGCGGGGGGGCAAGATACGCAGTATTTT.

This clonotype was detected only a few times. This rearrangement joins TRBV29-1 to TRBJ2-7; TRBD1 matches 12 bases. Germline values: CDR1 SQVTM, CDR2 ANQGSEA. CDR3 length: 17 amino acids. V was pared by 5 bases and J by 5 bases, with 16 bases of the junction left unmatched. CDR3 sequence: CSVRRSTGTGGLNEQYF. The CDR3 DNA is TGCAGCGTTAGACGCTCCACCGGGACAGGGGGCTTAAACGAGCAGTACTTC.

In its sample, this clonotype was seen a few times. This chain connects TRBV18 to TRBJ2-2; D might be TRBD2 (7 bases). CDR3 size: 20 residues. The V end was cut by 2 bases, the J end by 0 bases, with 22 bases between. In germline, CDR1 is KGHSH, CDR2 LQKENI. CDR3 DNA sequence: TGTGCCAGCTCACCAACACCCCTCGCGGGGGCTACGGCGAACACCGGGGAGCTGTTTTTT. It specifies CASSPTPLAGATANTGELFF.

This clonotype was observed at least ten times. The V call is TRBV5-6, the J call TRBJ1-1; the D is unclear. This CDR3 contains 11 residues. Trimming left V 2 bases short and J 7 bases short, with 6 bases between. Per the germline V gene, CDR1 is SGHDT and CDR2 is YYEEEE. The chain's CDR3 is CASSFRSEAFF. Here the CDR3 DNA reads TGTGCCAGCAGCTTCCGGAGTGAAGCTTTCTTT.

This clonotype was detected a few times. In DNA, the CDR3 is TGCGCCAGCAGCCAAGGGGCTAGCGGGAGTCCGTTCACCGGGGAGCTGTTTTTT. It translates to CASSQGASGSPFTGELFF. The genes are TRBV4-3 and TRBJ2-2, with TRBD2 identical over 10 bases. The V segment lost 1 base and the J segment 4 bases; nucleotides outside the gene matches: 9. This CDR3 has 18 residues. The germline gives CDR1 LGHNA, CDR2 YSLEER.

This clonotype was counted a few times. This chain uses TRBV28 with TRBJ2-7; 9 bases align to TRBD1. Looked up from germline, CDR1 is MDHEN and CDR2 is SYDVKM. The CDR3 contains 15 residues. J gave up 3 bases and V 5 bases, and 8 bases lay outside the gene matches. Here the CDR3 reads CASSGGTGTFYEQYF. CDR3 DNA: TGTGCCAGCAGTGGAGGGACAGGGACTTTCTACGAGCAGTACTTC.

This chain links TRBV29-1 with TRBJ2-2; TRBD1 agrees at 10 bases. The CDR3 contains 15 residues. V was clipped by 5 bases and J by 7 bases; unmatched bases: 10. Germline V gene data show CDR1 as SQVTM and CDR2 as ANQGSEA. CDR3 in DNA: TGCAGCGTTCCTACCGGGACAGGGGAACACGGGGAGCTGTTTTTT. Translated, it gives CSVPTGTGEHGELFF.

By share, this clonotype ranks as medium-sized. J is TRBJ2-2 and V is TRBV12-3 or TRBV12-4, with 10 nucleotides matching TRBD1. J was trimmed by 3 bases and V by 5 bases; bases with no gene match: 6. CDR3 length: 16 amino acids. The CDR3 DNA reads as TGTGCCAGCAGTCGCGGACAGGGGGGATACACCGGGGAGCTGTTTTTT. This encodes CASSRGQGGYTGELFF.

The rearrangement links TRBV3-1 to TRBJ2-7; D gene ambiguous. The V gene lost 0 bases and the J gene lost 0 bases, with 15 bases spanning the gap. Per germline, CDR1 LGHDT and CDR2 YNNKEL (reference sequence). The CDR3 runs 17 residues. CDR3 region: CASSQDLADPSSYEQYF. CDR3 bases: TGTGCCAGCAGCCAAGATTTAGCAGACCCAAGCTCCTACGAGCAGTACTTC.

The chain uses TRBV6-1 and TRBJ2-5; D call uncertain. CDR1 MNHNS and CDR2 SASEGT come from the germline V gene. The CDR3 runs 14 residues. Trimming removed 5 bases from V and 2 bases from J, with 12 bases in between. This CDR3 reads CASSPGRIQETQYF. In nucleotides, the CDR3 is TGTGCCAGCAGTCCAGGACGGATACAAGAGACCCAGTACTTC.

This clonotype was observed a handful of times. CDR3 protein: CASSICGGPAYEQYF. The CDR3 DNA sequence: TGTGCCAGCAGCATTTGCGGGGGGCCGGCCTACGAGCAGTACTTC. The J gene is TRBJ2-7, the V gene TRBV21-1; no check of the table's D call, TRBD2, against the DNA was made. TRBV21-1 is a known pseudogene. This CDR3 has 15 residues.

This clonotype was detected many times. The chain combines TRBV11-2 with TRBJ2-3; no definite D call. The CDR3 is 13 residues long. V dropped 2 bases and J dropped 4 bases, with 7 bases sitting between them. The germline V gene encodes CDR1 SGHAT and CDR2 FQNNGV. This chain's CDR3 is CASSLTWSDTQYF. The DNA for the CDR3 is TGTGCCAGCAGCTTAACGTGGTCAGATACGCAGTATTTT.